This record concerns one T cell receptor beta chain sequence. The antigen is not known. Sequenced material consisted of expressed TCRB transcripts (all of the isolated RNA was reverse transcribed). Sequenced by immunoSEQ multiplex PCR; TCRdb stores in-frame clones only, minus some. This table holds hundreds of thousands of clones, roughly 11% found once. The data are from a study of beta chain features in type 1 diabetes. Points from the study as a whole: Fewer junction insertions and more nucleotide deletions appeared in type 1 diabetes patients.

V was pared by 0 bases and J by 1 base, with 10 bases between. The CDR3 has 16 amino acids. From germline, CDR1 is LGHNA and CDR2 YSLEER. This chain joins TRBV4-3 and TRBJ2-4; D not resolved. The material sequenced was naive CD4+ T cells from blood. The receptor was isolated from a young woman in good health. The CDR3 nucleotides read TGCGCCAGCAGCCAAGATCGCTGGGTGGCCAAAAACATTCAGTACTTC. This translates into CASSQDRWVAKNIQYF.